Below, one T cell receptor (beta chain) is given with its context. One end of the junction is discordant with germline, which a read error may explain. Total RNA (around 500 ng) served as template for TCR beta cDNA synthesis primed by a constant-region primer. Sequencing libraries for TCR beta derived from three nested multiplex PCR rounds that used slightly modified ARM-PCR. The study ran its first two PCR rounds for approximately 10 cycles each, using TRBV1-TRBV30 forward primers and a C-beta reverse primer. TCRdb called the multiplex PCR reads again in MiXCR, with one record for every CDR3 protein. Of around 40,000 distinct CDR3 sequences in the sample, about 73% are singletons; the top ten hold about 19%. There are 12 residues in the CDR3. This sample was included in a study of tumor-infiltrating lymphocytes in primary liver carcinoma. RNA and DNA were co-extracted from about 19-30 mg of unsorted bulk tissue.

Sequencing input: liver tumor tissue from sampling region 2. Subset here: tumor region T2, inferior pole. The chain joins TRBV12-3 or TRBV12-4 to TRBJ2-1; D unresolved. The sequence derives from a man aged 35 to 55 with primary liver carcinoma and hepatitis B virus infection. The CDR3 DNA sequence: TGTGTCAGCACCCTAGAGGTCAATGAGCAGTTCTTC. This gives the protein CVSTLEVNEQFF.